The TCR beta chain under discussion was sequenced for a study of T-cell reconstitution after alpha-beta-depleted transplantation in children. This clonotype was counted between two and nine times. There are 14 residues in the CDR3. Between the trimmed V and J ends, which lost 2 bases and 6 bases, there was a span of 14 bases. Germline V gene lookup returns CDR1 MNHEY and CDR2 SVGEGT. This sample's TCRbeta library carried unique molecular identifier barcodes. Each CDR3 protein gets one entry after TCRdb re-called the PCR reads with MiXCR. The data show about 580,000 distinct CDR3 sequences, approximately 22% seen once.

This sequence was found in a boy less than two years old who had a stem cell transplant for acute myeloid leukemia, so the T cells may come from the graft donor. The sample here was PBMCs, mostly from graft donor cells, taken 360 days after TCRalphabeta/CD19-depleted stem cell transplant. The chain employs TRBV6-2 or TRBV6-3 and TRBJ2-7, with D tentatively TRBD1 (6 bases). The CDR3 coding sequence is TGTGCCAGCAGTTACGGGACAACCAGGACCGAGCAGTACGTC. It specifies CASSYGTTRTEQYV.